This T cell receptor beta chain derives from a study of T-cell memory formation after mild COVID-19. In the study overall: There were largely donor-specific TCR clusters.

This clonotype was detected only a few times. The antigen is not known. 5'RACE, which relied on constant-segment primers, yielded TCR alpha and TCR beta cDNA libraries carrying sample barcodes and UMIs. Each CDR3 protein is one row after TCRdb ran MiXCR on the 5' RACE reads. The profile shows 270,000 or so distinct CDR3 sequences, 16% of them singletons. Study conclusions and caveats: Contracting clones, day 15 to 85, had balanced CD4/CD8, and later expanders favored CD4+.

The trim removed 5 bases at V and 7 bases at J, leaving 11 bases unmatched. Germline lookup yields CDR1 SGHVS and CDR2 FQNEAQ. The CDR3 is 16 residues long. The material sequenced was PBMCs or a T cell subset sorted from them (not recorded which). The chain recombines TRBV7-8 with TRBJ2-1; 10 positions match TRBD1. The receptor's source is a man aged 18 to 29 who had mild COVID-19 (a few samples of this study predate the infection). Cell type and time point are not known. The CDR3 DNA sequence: TGTGCCAGCAGCCGGAACCGGGACAGGGGCCAAAATGAGCAGTTCTTC. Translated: CASSRNRDRGQNEQFF.